The T cell receptor (beta chain) described here comes from a study of T-cell reconstitution after alpha-beta-depleted transplantation in children. This clonotype was picked up many times. A TCRbeta library incorporating unique molecular identifiers was prepared. One entry per CDR3 protein, called by TCRdb with MiXCR from the PCR reads. Of 450,000 to 600,000 distinct CDR3 sequences in the sample, roughly 13% are singletons; the top ten hold about 2%. Sample: PBMCs, mostly from graft donor cells, taken 360 days after TCRalphabeta/CD19-depleted stem cell transplant. This TCR came from a male patient between 5 and 17 years old who had a stem cell transplant for acute myeloid leukemia, so the T cells may come from the graft donor.

The CDR3: CASSWVARDSTYEQYF. Written as DNA, the CDR3 is TGTGCCAGCAGTTGGGTTGCTCGGGACAGTACCTACGAGCAGTACTTC. The chain has TRBV28 and TRBJ2-7; TRBD1 matches 7 bases. After removal of 4 bases from V and 2 bases from J, the junction contained 11 bases not matched to a gene. Germline values: CDR1 MDHEN, CDR2 SYDVKM. The CDR3 loop spans 16 amino acids.